This note documents a single T cell receptor (beta chain) sequence. V was trimmed by 1 base and J by 4 bases, leaving 15 bases between them. This CDR3 region has 16 residues. Germline CDR1 is KGHSH and CDR2 is LQKENI. Sequenced by immunoSEQ multiplex PCR; TCRdb stores in-frame clones only, minus some. Of about 320,000 clones listed, about nine tenths are singletons. Participants, about 18 to 95 years old, spanned about 26 US areas. Categorization into cohorts depended on clinical history that participants reported. Either two negative PCRs, clearance, or symptom resolution qualified Cohort 3 donors as recovered. This sample is part of a study of blood T cell repertoires in COVID-19.

The chain carries TRBV18 and TRBJ2-3; D possibly corresponds to TRBD2 (6 bases). This sequence originates from a man aged 60 to 75 who had recovered from COVID-19. Material: PBMCs or T cells enriched from blood (not recorded which). CDR3 nucleotide sequence: TGTGCCAGCTCACCACAAGGACGCGGGGTATCAGATACGCAGTATTTT. Translated, it gives CASSPQGRGVSDTQYF.